This TCR beta chain is from a study of blood T cell repertoires in COVID-19. The CDR3 is 16 amino acids. Germline CDR1 reads LGHNA; CDR2 reads YNFKEQ. J was trimmed by 5 bases and V by 4 bases; bases with no gene match: 8. Sequencing was performed with immunoSEQ multiplex PCR; in TCRdb, only in-frame clones are kept and a portion is missing. The table records around 37,000 clones, roughly 74% of them present only once. This chain joins TRBV4-2 and TRBJ2-2; 9 bases fit TRBD2. The specimen was peripheral blood. This receptor was obtained from a man between 65 and 85 years old with COVID-19, enrolled during active disease. CDR3 sequence reads: CASSLAGEIGTGELFF. The CDR3 bases are TGTGCCAGCAGCCTAGCGGGAGAGATCGGGACCGGGGAGCTGTTTTTT.